The 19 T cell receptor beta chains reported below all come from one sample, sequenced in a study of neoadjuvant anti-PD-1 for oral cavity cancer. Repertoires were generated with immunoSEQ multiplex PCR, while TCRdb's copy carries only in-frame clones and drops some. The sample includes 60,000 to 80,000 clones, 70% to 85% of them seen just once. This specimen consisted of PBMCs, obtained before nivolumab (anti-PD-1) treatment. The receptors were sampled from a person aged 35-79 years with oral cavity squamous cell carcinoma.

The V gene is TRBV7-3, the J gene TRBJ2-5, with TRBD1 identical over 12 bases. Germline-derived CDR1 and CDR2 are SGHTA and FQGTGA. The CDR3 is 15 amino acids. V was clipped by 4 bases and J by 5 bases; unmatched bases: 5. CDR3 bases: TGTGCCAGCAGCTACGGGACAGGGGGCCATGAGACCCAGTACTTC. Its translation is CASSYGTGGHETQYF. Together with reference TRBV7-3 and TRBJ2-5, the CDR3 gives the full variable domain: GAGVSQTPSNKVTEKGKYVELRCDPISGHTALYWYRQSLGQGPEFLIYFQGTGAADDSGLPNDRFFAVRPEGSVSTLKIQRTERGDSAVYLCASSYGTGGHETQYFGPGTRLLVL.

The V call is TRBV6-1, the J call TRBJ1-1; D is perhaps TRBD1 (5 bases). V was trimmed by 7 bases and J by 1 base, leaving 13 bases between them. CDR1 and CDR2 from the germline V gene are MNHNS and SASEGT. The CDR3 totals 14 residues. The CDR3 DNA sequence: TGTGCCAGCACGGACCGGGGGAAGAACACTGAAGCTTTCTTT. The encoded protein is CASTDRGKNTEAFF.

The chain carries TRBV6-5 and TRBJ1-2, with TRBD1 matching 9 bases. Germline CDR1 MNHEY, CDR2 SVGAGI. V shed 6 bases and J 8 bases; nucleotides not matched to a gene: 10. The CDR3 is made up of 14 amino acids. CDR3 amino acids: CASSYGQGIGGYTF. The CDR3 nucleotides read TGTGCCAGCAGCTACGGACAGGGGATAGGAGGCTACACCTTC.

This clone appeared a single time. The V gene is TRBV25-1, the J gene TRBJ2-5; D not resolved. This CDR3 is built from 13 residues. The ends were cut back, 2 bases at V and 3 bases at J, with 7 bases in the middle. The V gene's germline CDR1 is MGHDK and CDR2 SYGVNS. CDR3 region: CASSERAEETQYF. CDR3 coding DNA: TGTGCCAGCAGTGAAAGGGCAGAAGAGACCCAGTACTTC.

The chain combines TRBV14 with TRBJ1-2; possible D gene TRBD1, 6 bases. Germline V gene lookup returns CDR1 SGHDN and CDR2 FVKESK. V was trimmed by 3 bases and J by 3 bases, leaving 11 bases between them. The CDR3 is 14 residues long. The CDR3 protein is CASSHLGGYYGYTF. The CDR3 nucleotides read TGTGCCAGCAGCCATCTAGGGGGTTACTATGGCTACACCTTC.

This clone has only one observation. The chain is built from TRBV19 and TRBJ1-2, with 10 bases fitting TRBD1. Germline lookup yields CDR1 LNHDA and CDR2 SQIVND (reference sequence). V trimming: 4 bases; J trimming: 6 bases; junction bases outside the gene matches: 5. The CDR3 covers 14 residues. In DNA, the CDR3 is TGTGCCAGTAGTACCAGGGACAGGGGAAATGGCTACACCTTC. Translation gives CASSTRDRGNGYTF.

This chain links TRBV5-1 with TRBJ2-5, with 9 bases identical to TRBD2. V shed 3 bases and J 3 bases; nucleotides not matched to a gene: 3. The germline CDR1 and CDR2 sequences are SGHRS and YFSETQ. This CDR3 contains 14 residues. The CDR3 sequence is CASSSGLAEETQYF. The CDR3 DNA follows: TGCGCCAGCAGCTCGGGACTAGCCGAAGAGACCCAGTACTTC.

The rearrangement links TRBV9 to TRBJ2-3; 12 bases map to TRBD1. V shed 4 bases and J 5 bases; nucleotides not matched to a gene: 5. Germline V gene data show CDR1 as SGDLS and CDR2 as YYNGEE. The CDR3 totals 15 residues. The CDR3: CASSLRDRGRDTQYF. Here the CDR3 DNA reads TGTGCCAGCAGCCTTCGGGACAGGGGGCGAGATACGCAGTATTTT. The full variable domain, in which reference TRBV9 and TRBJ2-3 provide the parts outside the CDR3, is DSGVTQTPKHLITATGQRVTLRCSPRSGDLSVYWYQQSLDQGLQFLIQYYNGEERAKGNILERFSAQQFPDLHSELNLSSLELGDSALYFCASSLRDRGRDTQYFGPGTRLTVL.

The rearrangement uses TRBV30 and TRBJ2-1, with D perhaps assigned TRBD1 or TRBD2 (5 bases each). The CDR3 totals 16 residues. Per the germline V gene, CDR1 is GTSNPN and CDR2 is SVGIG (reference sequence). V shed 3 bases and J shed 0 bases, with 15 bases lying between them. The CDR3 region has the DNA TGTGCCTGGAGCGGTACATGGGGGAACTCCTACAATGAGCAGTTCTTC. It specifies CAWSGTWGNSYNEQFF. The full variable domain, with the rest looked up from reference TRBV30 and TRBJ2-1, is SQTIHQWPATLVQPVGSPLSLECTVEGTSNPNLYWYRQAAGRGLQLLFYSVGIGQISSEVPQNLSASRPQDRQFILSSKKLLLSDSGFYLCAWSGTWGNSYNEQFFGPGTRLTVL.

The V call is TRBV5-4, the J call TRBJ2-5, with 10 bases matching TRBD1. Looked up from germline, CDR1 is SGHNT and CDR2 is YYREEE (reference sequence). The CDR3 contains 15 residues. The trim removed 6 bases at V and 5 bases at J, leaving 10 bases unmatched. The chain's CDR3 is CASTTDRGLWETQYF. In nucleotides, the CDR3 is TGTGCCAGCACCACCGACAGGGGGCTTTGGGAGACCCAGTACTTC.

The chain uses TRBV19 and TRBJ2-4; D is possibly TRBD1 or TRBD2 (5 bases each). Germline V gene lookup returns CDR1 LNHDA and CDR2 SQIVND (reference sequence). V was trimmed by 1 base and J by 4 bases, leaving 11 bases between them. This CDR3 contains 15 residues. DNA for the CDR3: TGTGCCAGTAGTATAGTGGGGGTATCAAAAAACATTCAGTACTTC. This translates into CASSIVGVSKNIQYF.

The rearrangement links TRBV2 to TRBJ2-7; 16 bases agree with TRBD2. Unmatched junction bases numbered 5, after V lost 6 bases and J lost 3 bases. Per the germline V gene, CDR1 is SNHLY and CDR2 is FYNNEI. The CDR3 spans 16 residues. The CDR3 DNA follows: TGTGCCAGCAGGGCGGGACTAGCGGGAGGGCACTACGAGCAGTACTTC. Protein sequence: CASRAGLAGGHYEQYF.

This chain joins TRBV7-9 and TRBJ1-2; tentative D call: TRBD1 (6 bases). The CDR3 extends over 15 amino acids. Trimming removed 0 bases at V and 6 bases at J, with 14 bases between. Germline lookup yields CDR1 SEHNR and CDR2 FQNEAQ (reference sequence). CDR3 sequence: CASSLAKSGGHGYTF. The CDR3 DNA follows: TGTGCCAGCAGCTTAGCGAAGTCCGGGGGCCATGGCTACACCTTC.

This clone occurred a few times. One end of the junction is discordant with germline, which a read error may explain. The chain couples TRBV20-1 to TRBJ2-1; D possibly uses TRBD1 or TRBD2 (5 bases each). Per germline, CDR1 DFQATT and CDR2 SNEGSKA (reference sequence). The CDR3 is 11 residues long. For the CDR3, the DNA is TGCAGTGCGGGGGACCCCTCCAGGTGGGTCTTC. Its protein product is CSAGDPSRWVF.

This clone occurred a few times. The V gene is TRBV19, the J gene TRBJ1-1, with 9 bases lining up with TRBD1. CDR1 and CDR2 (germline): LNHDA, SQIVND (reference sequence). The CDR3 is 13 amino acids. Unmatched junction bases numbered 0, after V lost 3 bases and J lost 4 bases. The chain's CDR3 is CASSMGQGTEAFF. In DNA form, the CDR3 reads TGTGCCAGTAGTATGGGACAGGGCACTGAAGCTTTCTTT.

The V gene is TRBV11-2, the J gene TRBJ2-7, with D maybe TRBD1 (5 bases). The CDR3 runs to 13 residues. V lost 5 bases to trimming and J lost 4 bases, with 12 bases between them. Germline CDR1 is SGHAT and CDR2 is FQNNGV. The CDR3 sequence is CASSPRQQYEQYF. CDR3 nucleotide sequence: TGTGCCAGCAGCCCCCGACAGCAATACGAGCAGTACTTC.

By its share, this clone is medium-sized. The chain is built from TRBV29-1 and TRBJ2-7; D is ambiguous. Per germline, CDR1 SQVTM and CDR2 ANQGSEA. Trimming left V 7 bases short and J 5 bases short, with 18 bases between. CDR3 size: 13 residues. Here the CDR3 DNA reads TGCAGCGGGTGGGAATCCGGTAGGGACGAGCAGTACTTC. Encoded protein: CSGWESGRDEQYF.

The rearrangement uses TRBV6-5 and TRBJ2-2; D ambiguous. CDR3 length equals 13 residues. Germline CDR1 MNHEY, CDR2 SVGAGI. The V end was cut by 0 bases, the J end by 4 bases, with 3 bases between. CDR3 protein: CASSYSGTGELFF. CDR3 coding DNA: TGTGCCAGCAGTTACTCAGGCACCGGGGAGCTGTTTTTT.

The rearrangement links TRBV27 to TRBJ1-1, with 11 bases fitting TRBD1. The CDR3 loop spans 17 amino acids. Germline V gene sequence: CDR1 MNHEY, CDR2 SMNVEV (reference sequence). V shed 5 bases, J shed 2 bases, and the junction held 10 bases outside the gene matches. The CDR3 region is CASSPGQGATGNTEAFF. In DNA form, the CDR3 reads TGTGCCAGCAGTCCCGGACAGGGGGCTACGGGCAACACTGAAGCTTTCTTT.